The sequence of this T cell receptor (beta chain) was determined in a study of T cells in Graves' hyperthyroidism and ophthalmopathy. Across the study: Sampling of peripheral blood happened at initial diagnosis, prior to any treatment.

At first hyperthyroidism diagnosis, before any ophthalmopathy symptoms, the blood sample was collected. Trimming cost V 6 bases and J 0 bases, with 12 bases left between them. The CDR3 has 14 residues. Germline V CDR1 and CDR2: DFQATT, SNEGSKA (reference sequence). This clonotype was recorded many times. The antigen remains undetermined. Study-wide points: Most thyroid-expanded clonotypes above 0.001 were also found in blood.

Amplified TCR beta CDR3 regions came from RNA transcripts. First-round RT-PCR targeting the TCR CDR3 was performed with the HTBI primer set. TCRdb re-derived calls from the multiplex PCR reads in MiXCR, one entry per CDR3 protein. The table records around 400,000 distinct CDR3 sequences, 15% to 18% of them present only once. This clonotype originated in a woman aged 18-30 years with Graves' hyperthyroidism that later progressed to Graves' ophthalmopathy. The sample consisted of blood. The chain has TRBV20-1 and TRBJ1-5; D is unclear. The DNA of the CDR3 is TGCAGTGCCGTGAAGGGAGATAGCAATCAGCCCCAGCATTTT. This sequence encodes CSAVKGDSNQPQHF.